The 10 T cell receptor beta chains below were found in one sample sequenced in a study of response to subunit inactivated influenza vaccine. TCRdb recomputed calls from the RT-PCR reads with MiXCR, one row per CDR3 protein. This sample yields roughly 540,000 distinct CDR3 sequences, of which under 30% are seen a single time; 2.8% belongs to the top ten. The same sample was also studied in work on T cells expressing NK-cell markers. Per that paper: UMIs were included in TCR beta cDNA generated by 5'RACE template switching.

The specimen comprised CD4+ T cells sorted from PBMCs, sampled 11 to 12 days after vaccination. The receptors shown here come from a man aged 50-59 years who received an inactivated influenza vaccine.

The chain is built from TRBV5-1 and TRBJ2-5, with TRBD1 matching over 9 bases. The CDR3 runs 16 residues. Looked up from germline, CDR1 is SGHRS and CDR2 is YFSETQ. The junction had 9 bases not matched to a gene; V was cut back by 4 bases and J by 2 bases. This chain's CDR3 is CASSPGWGQGQETQYF. CDR3 in DNA: TGCGCCAGCAGCCCGGGGTGGGGACAGGGACAAGAGACCCAGTACTTC.

The chain has TRBV20-1 and TRBJ2-5, with D perhaps matching TRBD2 (7 bases). Per the germline V gene, CDR1 is DFQATT and CDR2 is SNEGSKA (reference sequence). The CDR3 totals 14 residues. V was cut by 4 bases and J by 5 bases, with 17 bases left in between. In nucleotides, the CDR3 is TGCAGTGCTACGTCGCGGCGGGGGCTGGAGACCCAGTACTTC. Protein: CSATSRRGLETQYF.

The count of this clonotype is one. The chain recombines TRBV11-1 with TRBJ2-3; 14 nucleotides agree with TRBD2. From germline, CDR1 is SGHAT and CDR2 FQDESV (reference sequence). There are 19 residues in the CDR3. The J segment lost 6 bases and the V segment lost 1 base, leaving 12 bases of the junction unmatched. CDR3: CASSLDQTSGRVRSDTQYF. CDR3 bases: TGTGCCAGCAGCTTAGACCAGACTAGCGGGAGGGTGAGGTCGGATACGCAGTATTTT.

This clonotype has a handful of counts. The J gene is TRBJ1-2, the V gene TRBV7-2, with D maybe TRBD1 (5 bases). Looked up from germline, CDR1 is SGHTA and CDR2 is FQGNSA. The CDR3 consists of 15 residues. V lost 3 bases and J 2 bases, leaving 13 bases between the germline ends. The CDR3 DNA reads TGTGCCAGCAGCTTGTCGGCGACAGAGAACTATGGCTACACCTTC. Protein: CASSLSATENYGYTF.

The genes are TRBV6-2 or TRBV6-3 and TRBJ1-2; 11 positions match TRBD1. The CDR3 length is 17 residues. The J segment lost 0 bases and the V segment lost 4 bases, leaving 7 bases of the junction unmatched. Germline CDR1 is MNHEY and CDR2 is SVGEGT. The CDR3: CASSSNADRGPNYGYTF. CDR3 coding DNA: TGTGCCAGCAGTTCGAACGCGGACAGGGGGCCTAACTATGGCTACACCTTC.

In its sample, this clonotype was seen a few times. The chain combines TRBV14 with TRBJ2-4; D ambiguous. Germline V gene lookup returns CDR1 SGHDN and CDR2 FVKESK. The CDR3 is made up of 12 amino acids. The V gene lost 1 base and the J gene lost 6 bases, with 4 bases spanning the gap. In DNA, the CDR3 is TGTGCCAGCAGCCAAGTTCCAAACATTCAGTACTTC. Encoded protein: CASSQVPNIQYF.

The chain employs TRBV10-3 and TRBJ2-7; TRBD1 agrees at 9 bases. With V trimmed by 4 bases and J by 2 bases, 6 bases remained unmatched. The CDR3 totals 15 residues. CDR1 ENHRY and CDR2 SYGVKD come from the germline V gene. For the CDR3, the DNA is TGTGCCATCAGTGGAGGGACAGGGAGGCCCTACGAGCAGTACTTC. This codes for CAISGGTGRPYEQYF.

The chain links TRBV11-2 to TRBJ2-1, with D hard to call. Trimming shortened V by 0 bases and J by 7 bases, and 7 bases separated the two germline ends. The CDR3 has 13 amino acids. Germline V gene sequence: CDR1 SGHAT, CDR2 FQNNGV. The CDR3 reads CASSLDLGNEQFF. DNA of the CDR3: TGTGCCAGCAGCTTAGATCTGGGGAATGAGCAGTTCTTC.

The table lists this clonotype with many counts. The genes are TRBV7-8 and TRBJ2-7; 11 bases agree with TRBD2. Germline V gene lookup returns CDR1 SGHVS and CDR2 FQNEAQ. The length of the CDR3 is 15 residues. V lost 1 base, J lost 5 bases, and 4 bases stayed unmatched. The CDR3 loop is CASSLVTSGAHEQYF. The CDR3 DNA reads as TGTGCCAGCAGCTTAGTGACTAGCGGGGCTCACGAGCAGTACTTC. Full variable domain (outside the CDR3, taken from reference TRBV7-8 and TRBJ2-7): GAGVSQSPRYKVAKRGQDVALRCDPISGHVSLFWYQQALGQGPEFLTYFQNEAQLDKSGLPSDRFFAERPEGSVSTLKIQRTQQEDSAVYLCASSLVTSGAHEQYFGPGTRLTVT.

Turning to this clonotype: This clone may be a read error of a much larger clone one base away. The rearrangement joins TRBV11-2 to TRBJ2-7; D not certain. CDR1 and CDR2 (germline): SGHAT, FQNNGV. V was shortened by 5 bases and J by 1 base, with 18 bases between the two germline ends. This CDR3 has 16 amino acids. The CDR3 spells CASSPFEKKRSYEQYF. The CDR3 nucleotides are TGTGCCAGCAGCCCCTTCGAAAAGAAGAGGTCCTACGAGCAGTACTTC.